This T cell receptor (beta chain) came from a study of blood T cell repertoires in COVID-19. About the research overall: T cells, B-cell-depleted T cells, or PBMCs supplied cDNA or gDNA.

Per germline, CDR1 LGHNA and CDR2 YSLEER. There are 14 residues in the CDR3. V was shortened by 0 bases and J by 6 bases, with 9 bases between the two germline ends. In the original analysis: For nucleated cells, counts were estimated from reference gene primer amplification. Only in-frame clones appear in the TCRdb table, and some are missing; sequencing was by immunoSEQ multiplex PCR. Clone size and the V and J calls come from that table; the DNA yielded D and trimming. The sample records some 63,000 clones, 65% to 80% being singletons. This clone was seen repeatedly, ten times or more. The sequence derives from a human donor in a cohort sampled during active COVID-19. The sequenced material came from peripheral blood. The chain joins TRBV4-3 to TRBJ2-1; D possibly corresponds to TRBD2 (5 bases). This CDR3 reads CASSQERAVNEQFF. The DNA of the CDR3 is TGCGCCAGCAGCCAAGAGCGGGCGGTCAATGAGCAGTTCTTC.